Shown below are 30 T cell receptor beta chains from a single sample sequenced in a study of blood T cell repertoires in COVID-19. The method was immunoSEQ multiplex PCR; TCRdb's version includes in-frame clones alone and lacks a portion of them. Seen here are over 250,000 clones, over 75% observed once, and the top ten hold approximately 11%. The sequencing sample was made of peripheral blood. The receptors originated from a woman in her 70s with acute or convalescent COVID-19.

V and J are TRBV18 and TRBJ1-2; perhaps TRBD1 as D (6 bases). The CDR3 consists of 14 residues. The germline gives CDR1 KGHSH, CDR2 LQKENI. Deletions cut 2 bases from V and 3 bases from J, with 10 bases between. The CDR3 sequence is CASSPARGDYGYTF. Written as DNA, the CDR3 is TGTGCCAGCTCACCAGCCAGGGGAGACTATGGCTACACCTTC.

CDR3 region: CASSATGTYNEQFF. The CDR3 DNA reads TGTGCCAGCAGCGCGACAGGGACCTACAATGAGCAGTTCTTC. The rearrangement joins TRBV9 to TRBJ2-1; TRBD1 matches at 7 bases. V lost 3 bases, J lost 2 bases, and 2 bases stayed unmatched. Germline V gene data show CDR1 as SGDLS and CDR2 as YYNGEE. This CDR3 is built from 14 residues.

The rearrangement uses TRBV10-3 and TRBJ2-2, with D unclear. The CDR3 has 17 amino acids. Trimming left V 0 bases short and J 5 bases short, with 16 bases between. Looked up from germline, CDR1 is ENHRY and CDR2 is SYGVKD. The CDR3 region has the DNA TGTGCCATCAGTGAGTCGATTCTCAGGCTCGTGACCGGGGAGCTGTTTTTT. It is translated as CAISESILRLVTGELFF.

The chain joins TRBV18 to TRBJ2-3, with a weak D call TRBD1 (6 bases). V shed 4 bases and J shed 1 base, with 15 bases lying between them. Germline V gene lookup returns CDR1 KGHSH and CDR2 LQKENI. The CDR3 runs 16 residues. The CDR3 region has the DNA TGTGCCAGCTCACGGCTTCCGGGACAACGCACAGATACGCAGTATTTT. Protein: CASSRLPGQRTDTQYF.

This clone was recorded once. The chain links TRBV4-2 to TRBJ2-2; D is undetermined. Germline V lookup: CDR1 LGHNA, CDR2 YNFKEQ. The CDR3 consists of 15 residues. V dropped 5 bases and J dropped 0 bases, with 10 bases sitting between them. The CDR3 sequence is CASSYSNPNTGELFF. CDR3 coding DNA: TGTGCCAGCAGCTACAGTAACCCGAACACCGGGGAGCTGTTTTTT.

The chain is built from TRBV5-1 and TRBJ1-1; a possible D gene is TRBD1 (5 bases). The germline gives CDR1 SGHRS, CDR2 YFSETQ. Trimming shortened V by 0 bases and J by 0 bases, and 12 bases separated the two germline ends. The CDR3 is 16 residues long. The CDR3, as DNA: TGCGCCAGCAGCTTGGGGGGCCCTCGGGTGAACACTGAAGCTTTCTTT. This gives the protein CASSLGGPRVNTEAFF.

The V gene is TRBV5-4, the J gene TRBJ2-3; TRBD2 matches at 10 bases. Germline V CDR1 and CDR2: SGHNT, YYREEE (reference sequence). The CDR3 has 16 residues. Trimming took 1 base from V and 6 from J; bases not matched to a gene: 8. As DNA, the CDR3 is TGTGCCAGCAGCTTGACTAGCGGGGCCCAAGGGGATACGCAGTATTTT. This translates into CASSLTSGAQGDTQYF.

The rearrangement links TRBV19 to TRBJ2-5, with D tentatively TRBD2 (6 bases). Trimming took 6 bases from V and 5 from J, leaving 25 bases between them. Germline CDR1 and CDR2: LNHDA and SQIVND (reference sequence). The CDR3 is 17 amino acids. CDR3: CASRPRGSMGGLETQYF. CDR3 nucleotide sequence: TGTGCCAGTAGACCCCGAGGCTCAATGGGAGGTTTGGAGACCCAGTACTTC.

J is TRBJ2-7 and V is TRBV6-5; TRBD2 aligns across 7 bases. Losses at the gene ends were 6 bases for V and 1 base for J; bases not matched to a gene: 6. Germline V CDR1 and CDR2: MNHEY, SVGAGI. CDR3 length: 14 amino acids. The DNA of the CDR3 is TGTGCCAGCAGCCTGGGGGGGTCGTCCTACGAGCAGTACTTC. Its protein is CASSLGGSSYEQYF.

This chain links TRBV6-1 with TRBJ2-2; D might be TRBD2 (6 bases). V gave up 3 bases and J gave up 6 bases, with 8 bases separating them. Germline CDR1 MNHNS, CDR2 SASEGT. CDR3 size: 13 residues. In DNA form, the CDR3 reads TGTGCCAGCAGTGACGGGGGAGCCGGGGAGCTGTTTTTT. This translates into CASSDGGAGELFF.

The chain uses TRBV18 and TRBJ2-3, with no clear D. Trimming cost V 2 bases and J 6 bases, with 6 bases left between them. Germline-derived CDR1 and CDR2 are KGHSH and LQKENI. The CDR3 is made up of 12 amino acids. The CDR3 here is CASSPAEDTQYF. For the CDR3, the DNA is TGTGCCAGCTCACCAGCCGAGGATACGCAGTATTTT. Drawing the rest from reference TRBV18 and TRBJ2-3, the complete variable domain is NAGVMQNPRHLVRRRGQEARLRCSPMKGHSHVYWYRQLPEEGLKFMVYLQKENIIDESGMPKERFSAEFPKEGPSILRIQQVVRGDSAAYFCASSPAEDTQYFGPGTRLTVL.

The rearrangement uses TRBV7-8 and TRBJ1-6, with a possible D match to TRBD1 (5 bases). This CDR3 contains 15 residues. The germline V gene encodes CDR1 SGHVS and CDR2 FQNEAQ. Deletions cut 3 bases from V and 5 bases from J, with 11 bases between. Here the CDR3 reads CASSFIPGNNSPLHF. In DNA form, the CDR3 reads TGTGCCAGCAGCTTTATCCCAGGGAATAATTCACCCCTCCACTTT.

The DNA for the CDR3 is TGTGCCAGCTCAGAGCAGGGGGTTGGAGCTGAAGCTTTCTTT. It translates to CASSEQGVGAEAFF. V and J are TRBV18 and TRBJ1-1, with 7 bases identical to TRBD1. The CDR3 runs to 14 residues. The germline V gene encodes CDR1 KGHSH and CDR2 LQKENI. The trim removed 5 bases at V and 6 bases at J, leaving 9 bases unmatched.

This sequence joins TRBV5-5 and TRBJ2-3; 8 positions match TRBD2. Germline V lookup: CDR1 SGHKS, CDR2 YYEKEE (reference sequence). Germline trimming cut 6 bases from V and 3 bases from J; bases unmatched to any gene: 9. The CDR3 has 15 residues. The CDR3 reads CASTRAGGLTDTQYF. CDR3 bases: TGTGCCAGCACGAGGGCGGGGGGATTAACAGATACGCAGTATTTT.

In regard to this clone: This sample also contains other DNA sequences that code for the same CDR3. The gene calls are TRBV3-1 (or the pseudogene TRBV3-2) and TRBJ2-3; 7 bases match TRBD2. CDR3 size: 13 residues. Germline lookup yields CDR1 LGHDT and CDR2 YNNKEL (reference sequence). With 4 bases clipped from V and 4 bases from J, the junction kept 2 bases outside the gene matches. The CDR3 sequence: CASSPLAADTQYF. The CDR3 DNA is TGTGCCAGCAGCCCCCTAGCGGCAGATACGCAGTATTTT.

This clone turned up a few times. The chain links TRBV2 to TRBJ1-4; weak D call: TRBD1 (6 bases). Germline CDR1 and CDR2: SNHLY and FYNNEI. V gave up 7 bases and J gave up 5 bases, with 17 bases separating them. The CDR3 has 15 amino acids. CDR3 bases: TGTGCCAGCAATATGCGGGGGCAAAGGAATGAAAAACTGTTTTTT. Its protein is CASNMRGQRNEKLFF.

The chain carries TRBV3-1 (or the pseudogene TRBV3-2) and TRBJ1-4; D may be TRBD1 (6 bases). Trimming removed 5 bases at V and 7 bases at J, with 11 bases between. Germline V gene data show CDR1 as LGHDT and CDR2 as YNNKEL (reference sequence). The CDR3 extends over 13 amino acids. CDR3 protein: CASSFRQAEKLFF. The CDR3, as DNA: TGTGCCAGCAGCTTCCGACAGGCTGAAAAACTGTTTTTT.

The chain couples TRBV5-1 to TRBJ1-6; TRBD1 matches 8 bases. The germline V gene has CDR1 SGHRS and CDR2 YFSETQ. V lost 2 bases to trimming and J lost 7 bases; unmatched junction nucleotides: 5. This CDR3 contains 15 residues. This CDR3 is CASSFSGGANSPLHF. In DNA form, the CDR3 reads TGCGCCAGCAGCTTTTCAGGGGGCGCGAATTCACCCCTCCACTTT.

Here the CDR3 DNA reads TGTGCCAGCAGCGTCGGACAGGGGGCAGAGACCCAGTACTTC. Translation: CASSVGQGAETQYF. The rearrangement links TRBV7-9 to TRBJ2-5; the match to TRBD1 covers 11 bases. This CDR3 comprises 14 residues. In germline, CDR1 is SEHNR, CDR2 FQNEAQ (reference sequence). V dropped 5 bases and J dropped 4; count of bases not matched to a gene: 3.

The chain employs TRBV29-1 and TRBJ1-1; TRBD1 is a possible D gene (6 bases). Trimming removed 7 bases at V and 5 bases at J, with 14 bases between. This CDR3 region has 12 residues. Germline V gene lookup returns CDR1 SQVTM and CDR2 ANQGSEA. The CDR3 bases are TGCAGCGGCCGACAGGCTAGTACTGAAGCTTTCTTT. This gives the protein CSGRQASTEAFF.

This chain connects TRBV14 to TRBJ1-2; D gene ambiguous. The V end lost 4 bases, the J end lost 1 base, and 13 bases lay between the germline ends. The CDR3 spans 15 residues. The germline gives CDR1 SGHDN, CDR2 FVKESK. The CDR3: CASSPGAAVNYGYTF. For the CDR3, the DNA is TGTGCCAGCAGCCCCGGCGCAGCGGTTAACTATGGCTACACCTTC.

V is TRBV5-4 and J is TRBJ2-1, with D tentatively TRBD2 (5 bases). V lost 4 bases to trimming and J lost 6 bases, with 17 bases between them. The CDR3 is made up of 15 amino acids. Germline CDR1 and CDR2: SGHNT and YYREEE (reference sequence). CDR3 sequence: CASSRVGGPANEQFF. The CDR3, as DNA: TGTGCCAGCAGCCGAGTCGGAGGTCCCGCCAATGAGCAGTTCTTC.

V usage is TRBV5-5 and J usage is TRBJ2-2; possibly TRBD1 for D (5 bases). Looked up from germline, CDR1 is SGHKS and CDR2 is YYEKEE (reference sequence). This CDR3 spans 16 amino acids. Deletions cut 0 bases from V and 1 base from J, with 10 bases between. The CDR3: CASSLVTRVNTGELFF. DNA for the CDR3: TGTGCCAGCAGCTTGGTTACCAGGGTGAACACCGGGGAGCTGTTTTTT.

This chain joins TRBV5-6 and TRBJ1-2; the match to TRBD1 covers 9 bases. The V segment lost 2 bases and the J segment 3 bases; nucleotides outside the gene matches: 11. CDR3 length: 17 amino acids. In germline, CDR1 is SGHDT, CDR2 YYEEEE. CDR3 in amino acids: CASSFPFTGGADYGYTF. CDR3 nucleotide sequence: TGTGCCAGCAGCTTCCCATTTACAGGGGGCGCCGACTATGGCTACACCTTC. Based on the CDR3 plus reference TRBV5-6 and TRBJ1-2, the full variable domain is DAGVTQSPTHLIKTRGQQVTLRCSPKSGHDTVSWYQQALGQGPQFIFQYYEEEERQRGNFPDRFSGHQFPNYSSELNVNALLLGDSALYLCASSFPFTGGADYGYTFGSGTRLTVV.

Notes on this clone: The sample has other DNA sequences that encode this CDR3 too. The chain links TRBV2 to TRBJ1-5; 11 nucleotides agree with TRBD1. The CDR3 is 14 amino acids. V dropped 4 bases and J dropped 7; count of bases not matched to a gene: 3. CDR1 is SNHLY and CDR2 is FYNNEI in the germline V gene. The CDR3 nucleotides are TGTGCCAGCAGTGGGACAGGGGGCGTCCAGCCCCAGCATTTT. Protein: CASSGTGGVQPQHF.

V and J are TRBV20-1 and TRBJ2-5; perhaps TRBD1 as D (6 bases). Trimming took 3 bases from V and 4 from J, leaving 12 bases between them. This CDR3 contains 13 residues. Germline V lookup: CDR1 DFQATT, CDR2 SNEGSKA (reference sequence). This CDR3 reads CSASPTGRETQYF. CDR3 in DNA: TGCAGTGCTAGTCCAACAGGGAGAGAGACCCAGTACTTC.

In this sample, this clone turned up a few times. The chain is built from TRBV5-1 and TRBJ1-1, with 11 bases that match TRBD1. Losses at the gene ends were 7 bases for V and 4 bases for J; bases not matched to a gene: 0. Germline loops: CDR1 SGHRS, CDR2 YFSETQ. The CDR3 totals 12 residues. The CDR3 loop is CASGQGATEAFF. CDR3 nucleotides: TGCGCCAGCGGACAGGGGGCCACTGAAGCTTTCTTT.

The gene calls are TRBV7-9 and TRBJ2-7; 7 bases are a match to TRBD1. Germline CDR1 is SEHNR and CDR2 is FQNEAQ (reference sequence). Germline trimming cut 5 bases from V and 5 bases from J; bases unmatched to any gene: 9. The CDR3 extends over 14 amino acids. CDR3 coding DNA: TGTGCCAGCAGCCCTGGGACAGCGTCTAACGAGCAGTACTTC. This translates into CASSPGTASNEQYF.

This clone was recorded a few times. This sequence joins TRBV21-1 and TRBJ2-3; the table's TRBD1 call for D was not verified on the DNA. TRBV21-1 is given as a pseudogene. CDR3 length equals 14 residues. CDR3 DNA sequence: TGTGCCAGCAGCCGTAGTTCCAGGGGAGATACGCAGTATTTT. Residues: CASSRSSRGDTQYF.

This clone was seen only a few times. The chain couples TRBV6-5 to TRBJ1-1, with a weak D call TRBD1 (5 bases). Trimming removed 7 bases at V and 3 bases at J, with 15 bases between. Germline V gives CDR1 MNHEY, CDR2 SVGAGI. CDR3 length: 14 amino acids. The CDR3: CASTRPGGDTEAFF. The CDR3 bases are TGTGCCAGCACTCGGCCCGGGGGGGACACTGAAGCTTTCTTT.